Included here is one TCR beta chain sequence, with context. What it recognizes is unknown. This specimen belongs to a study of T cell responses to AZD1222 COVID-19 vaccine. Study-wide results and caveats: Spike-specific TCR breadth and depth were elevated following two AZD1222 doses. Unmutated variant regions are reportedly targeted by nearly half of spike-specific TCRs. White British ancestry dominated among donors, who included more females, and clonal diversity was possibly underestimated.

Pooled in the analysis were second doses at about 4 or about 12 weeks. The CDR3 spans 17 residues. V was clipped by 3 bases and J by 1 base, with 18 bases between them. Germline CDR1 LGHNA, CDR2 YSLEER. Profiling relied on immunoSEQ multiplex PCR, and the TCRdb table lists in-frame clones only, not all of them. The sample contains fewer than 200,000 clones, 90% to 95% of which appear only once. This rearrangement joins TRBV4-3 to TRBJ2-5, with D perhaps matching TRBD2 (6 bases). This receptor was taken from an adult who received the AZD1222 COVID-19 vaccine. The source was peripheral blood, collected 28 days after the second AZD1222 dose. The CDR3: CASSQNPKVGGQETQYF. For the CDR3, the DNA is TGCGCCAGCAGCCAGAATCCTAAAGTGGGAGGCCAAGAGACCCAGTACTTC.